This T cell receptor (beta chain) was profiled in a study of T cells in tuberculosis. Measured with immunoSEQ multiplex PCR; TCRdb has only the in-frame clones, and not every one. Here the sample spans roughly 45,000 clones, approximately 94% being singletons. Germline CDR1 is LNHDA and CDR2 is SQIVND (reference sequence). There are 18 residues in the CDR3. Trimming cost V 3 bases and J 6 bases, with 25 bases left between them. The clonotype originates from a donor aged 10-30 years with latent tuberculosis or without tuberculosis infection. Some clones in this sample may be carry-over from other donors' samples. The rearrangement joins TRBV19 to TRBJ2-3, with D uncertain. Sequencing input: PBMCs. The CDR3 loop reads CASSIFGGASSTSDTQYF. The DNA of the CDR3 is TGTGCCAGTAGTATTTTCGGCGGAGCATCATCGACCTCGGATACGCAGTATTTT.